The table lists the clone carrying this T cell receptor beta chain with a count of one. Profiling relied on immunoSEQ multiplex PCR, and the TCRdb table lists in-frame clones only, not all of them. The table records 90,000 to 95,000 clones, 70% to 90% of them present only once. Unmatched junction bases numbered 3, after V lost 0 bases and J lost 7 bases. This CDR3 has 15 residues. CDR1 SGDLS and CDR2 YYNGEE come from the germline V gene. This record belongs to a study of blood T cell repertoires in COVID-19. Overall study context: PBMCs, B-cell-depleted T cells, or T cells provided the cDNA or gDNA that made up the material.

This rearrangement joins TRBV9 to TRBJ2-1; TRBD2 agrees at 11 bases. Sequenced material: peripheral blood. The receptor was isolated from a woman older than 75 with active COVID-19. In DNA form, the CDR3 reads TGTGCCAGCAGCGTAGGACTAGCGGGAATAAATGAGCAGTTCTTC. Its translation: CASSVGLAGINEQFF.